These T cell receptor beta chains were read from a single sample in a study of blood T cell repertoires in COVID-19. The repertoire was sequenced with immunoSEQ multiplex PCR; TCRdb's copy has only in-frame clones and lacks some. The data hold approximately 120,000 clones, with about 93% observed a single time. Sequencing input: peripheral blood. These receptors were collected from a man aged 50-59 years with COVID-19, enrolled during active disease. Both conserved end residues are part of each CDR3. D genes are given only for firm matches. Size values are once, few and many counts, or a class for expanded clones, and some rows have none.

j_gene,d_gene,abundance,v_gene,CDR3nt,CDR3aa
TRBJ1-5,.,.,TRBV6-1,TGTGCCAGCAGTGATCCCCCCCCCGAGCAGCCCCAGCATTTT,CASSDPPPEQPQHF
TRBJ2-7,.,.,TRBV6-2/TRBV6-3,TGTGCCAGCAGTTACTCGCCCGGGTCTCGCGAGCAGTACTTC,CASSYSPGSREQYF
TRBJ2-1,TRBD2,.,TRBV7-9,TGTGCCAGCAGCCCTGGGACTAGCCATGAGCAGTTCTTC,CASSPGTSHEQFF
TRBJ1-4,TRBD1,.,TRBV2,TGTGCCAGCAGTGTCGGACAGGCATATAATGAAAAACTGTTTTTT,CASSVGQAYNEKLFF
TRBJ1-2,.,.,TRBV30,TGTGCCTGGAGCAAGGGGCAGGGGACCTATGGCTACACCTTC,CAWSKGQGTYGYTF
TRBJ2-2,.,.,TRBV19,TGTGCCAGTATACCATCCGGGGAAGTCGGGGAGCTGTTTTTT,CASIPSGEVGELFF
TRBJ1-3,TRBD1,.,TRBV7-8,TGTGCCAGCAGCTTAGCGGGACAGGGCCTCTCTGGAAACACCATATATTTT,CASSLAGQGLSGNTIYF
TRBJ2-5,.,.,TRBV7-9,TGTGCCAGCAGCTTCCCGGGAGTTGAGACCCAGTACTTC,CASSFPGVETQYF
TRBJ1-1,.,.,TRBV18,TGTGCCAGCTCCCCGGGAATTCTAGCGGAAGCTTTCTTT,CASSPGILAEAFF
TRBJ1-2,TRBD1,once,TRBV13,TGTGCCAGCAGCCCAGGGGGACAGACAAACTATGGCTACACCTTC,CASSPGGQTNYGYTF
TRBJ2-7,.,once,TRBV10-3,TGTGCCATCAGCGCAGACTACGAGCAGTACTTC,CAISADYEQYF
TRBJ2-5,.,.,TRBV27,TGTGCCAGCAGTTTCACCTACCGCGGGCTGGGGACCCAGTACTTC,CASSFTYRGLGTQYF
TRBJ2-3,TRBD2,.,TRBV3-1/TRBV3-2,TGTGCCAGCAGCCCGAGCGGGAGAGGGACAGATACGCAGTATTTT,CASSPSGRGTDTQYF
TRBJ1-6,.,.,TRBV7-9,TGTGCCAGCAGCCAAACGGGTTCACCCCTCCACTTT,CASSQTGSPLHF
TRBJ2-2,.,.,TRBV29-1,TGCAGCGTTGTTCCGCGGGACTCGAACACCGGGGAGCTGTTTTTT,CSVVPRDSNTGELFF
TRBJ1-3,.,once,TRBV28,TGTGCCAGCAGAGGGGGAGCGGACTCTGGAAACACCATATATTTT,CASRGGADSGNTIYF
TRBJ2-3,TRBD2,.,TRBV27,TGTGCCAGCAGTTTAACTAGCGGGTGGGATACGCAGTATTTT,CASSLTSGWDTQYF
TRBJ2-1,TRBD2,.,TRBV11-2,TGTGCCAGCAGTCGCGGTAGCGGGATGGATGAGCAGTTCTTC,CASSRGSGMDEQFF
TRBJ2-7,TRBD1,.,TRBV19,TGTGCCAGTAGTCTGGGGACAGGGGACTCCTACGAGCAGTACTTC,CASSLGTGDSYEQYF
TRBJ2-1,.,.,TRBV7-2,TGTGCCAGCAGCTTACAGGGGATTCGCAACAATGAGCAGTTCTTC,CASSLQGIRNNEQFF
TRBJ2-3,.,.,TRBV6-6,TGTGCCAGCAGTTACCTAGGCGGAGGGCAGACAGATACGCAGTATTTT,CASSYLGGGQTDTQYF
TRBJ1-4,TRBD1,.,TRBV27,TGTGCCAGCAGTTTAACGGGACAGCAGAATGAAAAACTGTTTTTT,CASSLTGQQNEKLFF
TRBJ2-7,TRBD2,.,TRBV15,TGTGCCACCAGCTCCTCCGGGGGGTTACCCTACGAGCAGTACTTC,CATSSSGGLPYEQYF
TRBJ2-2,TRBD1,.,TRBV5-1,TGCGCCAGCAGCTTGAAAGGACAGGGCGGGGAGCTGTTTTTT,CASSLKGQGGELFF
TRBJ2-4,TRBD1,.,TRBV11-2,TGTGCCAGCAGCTTAGATACGGGCCAGGGGGTGAACATTCAGTACTTC,CASSLDTGQGVNIQYF
TRBJ2-5,.,few,TRBV7-3,TGTGCCAGCAGCTTAAACGTTGGCGAGACCCAGTACTTC,CASSLNVGETQYF
TRBJ2-1,.,few,TRBV7-9,TGTGCCAGCAGCTTAGCGGCACTCGGGGGAAAGTTCTTC,CASSLAALGGKFF
TRBJ2-5,.,.,TRBV2,TGTGCCAGCACTGGGCGGGGCTCGGGGGAGACCCAGTACTTC,CASTGRGSGETQYF
TRBJ1-2,.,.,TRBV6-2/TRBV6-3,TGTGCCAGCAGTTACGGGGGGATCGGCTACGGCTACACCTTC,CASSYGGIGYGYTF
TRBJ2-7,TRBD1,.,TRBV7-2,TGTGCCAGCAGCCTCGGCGGGACAGGGGCCTCCAACGAGCAGTACTTC,CASSLGGTGASNEQYF
TRBJ1-5,TRBD1,.,TRBV7-9,TGTGCCAGCAGCTTAGAATCAGGGACAGGCAATCAGCCCCAGCATTTT,CASSLESGTGNQPQHF
TRBJ2-2,.,.,TRBV7-6,TGTGCCAGCAGCTTAGAAGCAACTTCTGGGGAGCTGTTTTTT,CASSLEATSGELFF
TRBJ1-2,.,.,TRBV7-9,TGTGCCAGCACCTCCGGGGACTGGGGCTATGGCTACACCTTC,CASTSGDWGYGYTF
TRBJ2-1,TRBD1,.,TRBV6-2/TRBV6-3,TGTGCCAGCAGGTACGACAGGGACCTGAACAATGAGCAGTTCTTC,CASRYDRDLNNEQFF